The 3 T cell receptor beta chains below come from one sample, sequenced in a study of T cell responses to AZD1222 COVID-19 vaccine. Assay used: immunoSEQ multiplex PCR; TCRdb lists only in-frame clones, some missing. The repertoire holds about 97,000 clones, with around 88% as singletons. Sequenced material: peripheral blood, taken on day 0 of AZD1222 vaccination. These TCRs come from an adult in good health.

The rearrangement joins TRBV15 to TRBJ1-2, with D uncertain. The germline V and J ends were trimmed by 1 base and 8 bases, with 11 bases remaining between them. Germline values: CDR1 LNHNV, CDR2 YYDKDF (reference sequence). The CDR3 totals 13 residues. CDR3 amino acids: CATSRAPPRGYTF. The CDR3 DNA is TGTGCCACCAGCAGAGCCCCTCCAAGAGGCTACACCTTC. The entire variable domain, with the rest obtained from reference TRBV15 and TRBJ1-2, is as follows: DAMVIQNPRYQVTQFGKPVTLSCSQTLNHNVMYWYQQKSSQAPKLLFHYYDKDFNNEADTPDNFQSRRPNTSFCFLDIRSPGLGDTAMYLCATSRAPPRGYTFGSGTRLTVV.

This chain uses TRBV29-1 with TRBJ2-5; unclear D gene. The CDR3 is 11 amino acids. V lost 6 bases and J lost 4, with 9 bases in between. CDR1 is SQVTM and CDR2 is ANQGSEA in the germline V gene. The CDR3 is CSVRTRETQYF. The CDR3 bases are TGCAGCGTCCGTACGAGAGAGACCCAGTACTTC.

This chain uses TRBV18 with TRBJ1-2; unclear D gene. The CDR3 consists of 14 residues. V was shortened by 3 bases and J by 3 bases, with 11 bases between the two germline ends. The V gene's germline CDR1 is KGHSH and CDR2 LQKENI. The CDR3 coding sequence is TGTGCCAGCTCACCTCCCGGCCCCGACTATGGCTACACCTTC. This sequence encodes CASSPPGPDYGYTF.